A single sample is the source of the 16 T cell receptor beta chains below, sequenced in a study of STAT5B mutations in CD4+ large granular lymphocyte leukemia. TCRdb keeps only in-frame clones here, not all; method: immunoSEQ multiplex PCR. Found here are some 32,000 clones, just under 85% of them singletons; the top ten hold 4% to 5.5%. The sequencing sample was made of CD4+ T cells from blood buffy coats. These receptors were obtained from a human donor in good health.

The rearrangement uses TRBV11-2 and TRBJ1-1; D possibly corresponds to TRBD1 (6 bases). Trimming took off 5 bases at V and 2 bases at J, with 9 bases between the two ends. CDR3 length equals 13 residues. Germline lookup yields CDR1 SGHAT and CDR2 FQNNGV. The CDR3 protein is CASSRRGNTEAFF. The CDR3 coding sequence is TGTGCCAGCAGCCGCAGGGGAAACACTGAAGCTTTCTTT.

The sample holds a few counts of this clone. The chain links TRBV19 to TRBJ1-1, with 7 bases aligning to TRBD1. The V segment lost 7 bases and the J segment 3 bases; nucleotides outside the gene matches: 8. Germline CDR1 LNHDA, CDR2 SQIVND (reference sequence). This CDR3 spans 14 amino acids. CDR3 region: CASTSTGHYTEAFF. Here the CDR3 DNA reads TGTGCCAGTACCTCGACAGGGCATTACACTGAAGCTTTCTTT.

V and J are TRBV11-2 and TRBJ2-1; perhaps TRBD1 as D (5 bases). CDR1 is SGHAT, CDR2 FQNNGV, per germline. The CDR3 runs 16 residues. V was trimmed by 5 bases and J by 4 bases, leaving 18 bases between them. CDR3 loop: CASSTVRGGRYNEQFF. CDR3 DNA sequence: TGTGCCAGCAGCACAGTTAGGGGTGGTAGGTACAATGAGCAGTTCTTC.

This chain connects TRBV27 to TRBJ1-1, with D hard to call. Per the germline V gene, CDR1 is MNHEY and CDR2 is SMNVEV (reference sequence). The CDR3 length is 12 residues. The V end was cut by 5 bases, the J end by 6 bases, with 10 bases between. CDR3 sequence reads: CASSPGHAEAFF. CDR3 nucleotides: TGTGCCAGCAGTCCCGGGCACGCTGAAGCTTTCTTT.

This chain joins TRBV5-8 and TRBJ1-1, with 8 bases aligning to TRBD1. The CDR3 has 13 amino acids. Germline loops: CDR1 SGHTS, CDR2 YDEGEE. The trim removed 4 bases at V and 8 bases at J, leaving 7 bases unmatched. The CDR3 is CASSHRQGKEAFF. The CDR3 DNA reads TGTGCCAGCAGCCACAGACAGGGGAAAGAAGCTTTCTTT.

The chain employs TRBV4-2 and TRBJ2-1; D possibly corresponds to TRBD2 (5 bases). This CDR3 is 16 amino acids long. The ends were cut back, 0 bases at V and 8 bases at J, with 17 bases in the middle. Germline V gene sequence: CDR1 LGHNA, CDR2 YNFKEQ. In DNA form, the CDR3 reads TGTGCCAGCAGCCAAGATCTGGGGATCGGGAAAGATGAGCAGTTCTTC. Its translation is CASSQDLGIGKDEQFF.

This clone appeared a single time. The chain is built from TRBV5-1 and TRBJ1-3; D is unresolved. Between the trimmed V and J ends, which lost 3 bases and 5 bases, there was a span of 12 bases. The CDR3 totals 14 residues. Germline values: CDR1 SGHRS, CDR2 YFSETQ. This chain's CDR3 is CASSSASGRNTIYF. The CDR3, as DNA: TGCGCCAGCAGCTCGGCCTCCGGGCGAAACACCATATATTTT.

The chain couples TRBV28 to TRBJ1-3; D unresolved. This CDR3 contains 16 residues. Trimming stripped 3 bases from V and 0 bases from J, with 12 bases between. The germline V gene has CDR1 MDHEN and CDR2 SYDVKM. CDR3 coding DNA: TGTGCCAGCAGTTTTTACCAGTTAAACTCTGGAAACACCATATATTTT. Translating it yields CASSFYQLNSGNTIYF.

This clone was observed once. This chain uses TRBV4-1 with TRBJ1-2, with D hard to call. V lost 0 bases and J lost 2, with 16 bases in between. CDR3 size: 17 residues. The germline gives CDR1 MGHRA, CDR2 YSYEKL. The DNA of the CDR3 is TGCGCCAGCAGCCAAGAGGGTACGGCTAGACTGAACTATGGCTACACCTTC. It translates to CASSQEGTARLNYGYTF.

The chain couples TRBV7-2 to TRBJ1-1, with 9 bases identical to TRBD1. The CDR3 spans 16 residues. From germline, CDR1 is SGHTA and CDR2 FQGNSA. V gave up 2 bases and J gave up 6 bases; unmatched junction bases: 10. DNA for the CDR3: TGTGCCAGCAGCTTAAGCACAGGGGGCGGAGGCTCTGAAGCTTTCTTT. Amino acids: CASSLSTGGGGSEAFF.

V gene TRBV19 combines with J gene TRBJ1-2, with TRBD1 matching over 7 bases. CDR1 is LNHDA, CDR2 SQIVND, per germline (reference sequence). J lost 0 bases, V lost 6 bases, and 4 bases had no gene match. This CDR3 comprises 14 residues. CDR3 coding DNA: TGTGCCAGTAGCCGGGACAGCACTAACTATGGCTACACCTTC. Protein sequence: CASSRDSTNYGYTF.

This clone was seen a handful of times. The chain combines TRBV6-1 with TRBJ1-2, with 8 bases fitting TRBD1. The germline V gene has CDR1 MNHNS and CDR2 SASEGT. Trimming removed 2 bases from V and 7 bases from J; junction bases left unmatched: 6. The CDR3 length is 14 residues. CDR3 coding DNA: TGTGCCAGCAGTGAATGGACAGGGCTGAGTGGCTACACCTTC. Its protein product is CASSEWTGLSGYTF.

V is TRBV5-1 and J is TRBJ2-1; TRBD2 might be the D (5 bases). The CDR3 extends over 15 amino acids. Germline CDR1 is SGHRS and CDR2 is YFSETQ. Trimming removed 2 bases from V and 1 base from J, with 10 bases in between. CDR3 protein: CASSFERLSYNEQFF. The CDR3 coding sequence is TGCGCCAGCAGCTTCGAGCGGTTATCCTACAATGAGCAGTTCTTC.

The gene calls are TRBV5-4 and TRBJ2-5, with 14 bases fitting TRBD2. The CDR3 sequence is 16 residues long. In germline, CDR1 is SGHNT, CDR2 YYREEE (reference sequence). The junction had 6 bases not matched to a gene; V was cut back by 4 bases and J by 4 bases. This CDR3 is CASSRLAGGSGETQYF. CDR3 bases: TGTGCCAGCAGCCGACTAGCGGGAGGGTCGGGAGAGACCCAGTACTTC.

The rearrangement links TRBV19 to TRBJ2-1, with 7 bases identical to TRBD2. J lost 15 bases, V lost 7 bases, and 15 bases had no gene match. CDR1 is LNHDA and CDR2 is SQIVND in the germline V gene (reference sequence). The CDR3 consists of 13 residues. The CDR3 sequence: CASIAGTKSGLFF. CDR3 in DNA: TGTGCCAGTATTGCGGGGACTAAGAGCGGGCTGTTCTTC.

This clone came up a few times. The V and J genes are TRBV19 and TRBJ1-5; no firm D call. Per the germline V gene, CDR1 is LNHDA and CDR2 is SQIVND (reference sequence). This CDR3 is built from 16 residues. The V end lost 6 bases, the J end lost 0 bases, and 15 bases lay between the germline ends. CDR3 in amino acids: CASSTVSLYSNQPQHF. The CDR3 DNA is TGTGCCAGTAGCACGGTAAGCCTATATAGCAATCAGCCCCAGCATTTT.